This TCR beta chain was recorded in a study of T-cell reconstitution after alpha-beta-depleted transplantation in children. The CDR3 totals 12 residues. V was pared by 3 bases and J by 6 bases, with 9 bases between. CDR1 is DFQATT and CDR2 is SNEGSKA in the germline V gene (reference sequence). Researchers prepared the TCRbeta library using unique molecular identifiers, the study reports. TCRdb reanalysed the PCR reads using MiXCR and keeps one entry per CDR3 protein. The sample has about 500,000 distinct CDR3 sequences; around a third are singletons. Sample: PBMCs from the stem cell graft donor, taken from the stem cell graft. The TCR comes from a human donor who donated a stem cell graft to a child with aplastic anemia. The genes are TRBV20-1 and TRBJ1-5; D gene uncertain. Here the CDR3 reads CSARAGSQPQHF. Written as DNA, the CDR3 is TGCAGTGCTAGGGCGGGTTCTCAGCCCCAGCATTTT.